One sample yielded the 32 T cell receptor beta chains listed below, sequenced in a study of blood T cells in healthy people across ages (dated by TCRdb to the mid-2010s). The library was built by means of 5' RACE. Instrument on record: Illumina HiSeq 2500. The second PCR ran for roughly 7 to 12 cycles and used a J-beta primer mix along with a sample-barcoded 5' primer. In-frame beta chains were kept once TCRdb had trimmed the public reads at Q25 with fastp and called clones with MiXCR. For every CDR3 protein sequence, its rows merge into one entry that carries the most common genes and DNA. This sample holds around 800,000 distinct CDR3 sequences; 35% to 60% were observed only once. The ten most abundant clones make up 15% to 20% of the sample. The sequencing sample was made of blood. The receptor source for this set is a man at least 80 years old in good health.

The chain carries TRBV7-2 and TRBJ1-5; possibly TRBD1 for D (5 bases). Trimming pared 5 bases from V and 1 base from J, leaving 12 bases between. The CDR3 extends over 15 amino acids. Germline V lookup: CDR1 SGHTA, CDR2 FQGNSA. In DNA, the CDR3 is TGTGCCAGCAGCCCGAATCGACAGAGCAATCAGCCCCAGCATTTT. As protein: CASSPNRQSNQPQHF.

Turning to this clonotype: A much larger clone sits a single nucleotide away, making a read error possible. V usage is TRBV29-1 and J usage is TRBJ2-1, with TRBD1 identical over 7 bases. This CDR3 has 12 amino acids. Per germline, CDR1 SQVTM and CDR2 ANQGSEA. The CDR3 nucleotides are TGCAGTACCTACGGGACAGAGTACGAGCAGTTCTTC. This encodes CSTYGTEYEQFF.

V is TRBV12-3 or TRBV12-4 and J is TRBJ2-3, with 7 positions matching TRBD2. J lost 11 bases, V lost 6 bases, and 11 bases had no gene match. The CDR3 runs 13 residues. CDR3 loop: CASSGGRADVQYF. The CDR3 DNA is TGTGCCAGCAGCGGCGGGAGAGCAGATGTGCAGTATTTT.

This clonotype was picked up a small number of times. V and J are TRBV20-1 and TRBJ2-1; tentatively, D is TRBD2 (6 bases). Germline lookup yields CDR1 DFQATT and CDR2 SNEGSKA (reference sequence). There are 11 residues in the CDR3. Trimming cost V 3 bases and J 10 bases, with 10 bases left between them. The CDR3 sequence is CSASEAGEQFF. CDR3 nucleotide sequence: TGCAGTGCTAGTGAGGCGGGGGAGCAGTTCTTC.

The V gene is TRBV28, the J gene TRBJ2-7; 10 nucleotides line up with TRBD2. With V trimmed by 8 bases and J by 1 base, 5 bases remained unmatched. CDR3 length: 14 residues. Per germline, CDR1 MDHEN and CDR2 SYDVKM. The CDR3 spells CASGVLAGSYEQYF. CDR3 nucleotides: TGTGCCAGCGGGGTACTAGCGGGATCCTACGAGCAGTACTTC.

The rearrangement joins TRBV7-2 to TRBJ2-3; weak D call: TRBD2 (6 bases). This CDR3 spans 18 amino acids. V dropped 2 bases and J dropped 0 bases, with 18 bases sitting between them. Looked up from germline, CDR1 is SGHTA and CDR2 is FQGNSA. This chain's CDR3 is CASSLMPVREPSTDTQYF. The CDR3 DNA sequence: TGTGCCAGCAGCTTAATGCCGGTCCGGGAGCCGAGCACAGATACGCAGTATTTT.

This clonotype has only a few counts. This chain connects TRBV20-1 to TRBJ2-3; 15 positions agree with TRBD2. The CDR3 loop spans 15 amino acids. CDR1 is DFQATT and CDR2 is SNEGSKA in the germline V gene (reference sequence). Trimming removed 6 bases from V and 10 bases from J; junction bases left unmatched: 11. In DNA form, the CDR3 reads TGCAGTGCCAGGACTAGCGGGAGGGTTTCCGATCCGCAGTATTTT. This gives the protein CSARTSGRVSDPQYF.

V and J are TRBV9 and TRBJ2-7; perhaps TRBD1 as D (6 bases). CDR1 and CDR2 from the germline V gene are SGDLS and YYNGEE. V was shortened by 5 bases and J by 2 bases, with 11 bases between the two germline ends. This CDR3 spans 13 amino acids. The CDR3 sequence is CASRRTETYEQYF. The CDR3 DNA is TGTGCCAGCAGGAGGACAGAGACCTACGAGCAGTACTTC. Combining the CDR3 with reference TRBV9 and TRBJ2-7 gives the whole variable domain DSGVTQTPKHLITATGQRVTLRCSPRSGDLSVYWYQQSLDQGLQFLIQYYNGEERAKGNILERFSAQQFPDLHSELNLSSLELGDSALYFCASRRTETYEQYFGPGTRLTVT.

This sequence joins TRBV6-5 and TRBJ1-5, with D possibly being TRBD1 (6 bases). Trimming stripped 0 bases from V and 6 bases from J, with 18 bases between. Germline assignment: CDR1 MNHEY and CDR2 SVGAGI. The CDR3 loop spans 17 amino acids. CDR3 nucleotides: TGTGCCAGCAGTTACTCGTCAGGGGCGGACGTAAGTCAGCCCCAGCATTTT. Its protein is CASSYSSGADVSQPQHF.

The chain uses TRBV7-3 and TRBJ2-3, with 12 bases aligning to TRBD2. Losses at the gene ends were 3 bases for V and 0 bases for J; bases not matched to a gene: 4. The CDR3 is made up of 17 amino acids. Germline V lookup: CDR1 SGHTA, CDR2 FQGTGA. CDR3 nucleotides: TGTGCCAGCAGCTTGGGGACTAGCGGGTTGAGCACAGATACGCAGTATTTT. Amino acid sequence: CASSLGTSGLSTDTQYF.

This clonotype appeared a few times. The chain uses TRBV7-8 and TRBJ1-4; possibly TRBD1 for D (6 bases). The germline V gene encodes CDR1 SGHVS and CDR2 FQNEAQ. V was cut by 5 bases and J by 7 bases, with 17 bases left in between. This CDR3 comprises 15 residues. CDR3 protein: CASSLLQQGGEKLFF. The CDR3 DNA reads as TGTGCCAGCAGCCTTTTGCAACAGGGAGGTGAAAAACTGTTTTTT. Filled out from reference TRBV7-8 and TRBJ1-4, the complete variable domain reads GAGVSQSPRYKVAKRGQDVALRCDPISGHVSLFWYQQALGQGPEFLTYFQNEAQLDKSGLPSDRFFAERPEGSVSTLKIQRTQQEDSAVYLCASSLLQQGGEKLFFGSGTQLSVL.

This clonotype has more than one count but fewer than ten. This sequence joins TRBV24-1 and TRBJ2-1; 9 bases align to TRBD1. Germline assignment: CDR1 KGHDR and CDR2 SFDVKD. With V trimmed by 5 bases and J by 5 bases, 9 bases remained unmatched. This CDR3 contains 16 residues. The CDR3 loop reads CATSAPVGTGNNEQFF. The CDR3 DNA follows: TGTGCCACCAGTGCCCCGGTCGGGACAGGGAACAATGAGCAGTTCTTC.

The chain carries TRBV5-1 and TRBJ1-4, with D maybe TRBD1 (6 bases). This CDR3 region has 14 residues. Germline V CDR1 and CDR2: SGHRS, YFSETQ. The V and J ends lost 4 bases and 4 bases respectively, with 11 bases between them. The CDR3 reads CASSPDSFNEKLFF. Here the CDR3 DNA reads TGCGCCAGCAGCCCGGACAGTTTTAATGAAAAACTGTTTTTT. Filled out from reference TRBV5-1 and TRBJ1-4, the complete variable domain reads KAGVTQTPRYLIKTRGQQVTLSCSPISGHRSVSWYQQTPGQGLQFLFEYFSETQRNKGNFPGRFSGRQFSNSRSEMNVSTLELGDSALYLCASSPDSFNEKLFFGSGTQLSVL.

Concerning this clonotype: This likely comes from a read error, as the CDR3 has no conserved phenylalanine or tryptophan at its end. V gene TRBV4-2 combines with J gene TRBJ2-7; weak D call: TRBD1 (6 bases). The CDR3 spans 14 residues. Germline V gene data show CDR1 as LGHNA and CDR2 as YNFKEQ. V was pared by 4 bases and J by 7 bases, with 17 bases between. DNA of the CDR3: TGTGCCAGCAGCCCCGGGGTTACAGGGAATGAGCAGTACTAC. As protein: CASSPGVTGNEQYY.

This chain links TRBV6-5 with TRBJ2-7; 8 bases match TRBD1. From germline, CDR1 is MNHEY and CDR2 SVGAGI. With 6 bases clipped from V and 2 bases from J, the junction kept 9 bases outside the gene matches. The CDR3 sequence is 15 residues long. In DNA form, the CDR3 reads TGTGCCAGCAGGTATACGGGACAGGATCCCTACGAGCAGTACTTC. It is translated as CASRYTGQDPYEQYF.

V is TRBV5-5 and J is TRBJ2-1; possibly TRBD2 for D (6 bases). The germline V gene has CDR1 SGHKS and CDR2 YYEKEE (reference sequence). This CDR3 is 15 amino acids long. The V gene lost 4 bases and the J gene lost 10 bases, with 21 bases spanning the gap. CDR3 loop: CASSPNPMGGEEQFF. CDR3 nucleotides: TGTGCCAGCAGCCCCAACCCAATGGGGGGAGAGGAGCAGTTCTTC.

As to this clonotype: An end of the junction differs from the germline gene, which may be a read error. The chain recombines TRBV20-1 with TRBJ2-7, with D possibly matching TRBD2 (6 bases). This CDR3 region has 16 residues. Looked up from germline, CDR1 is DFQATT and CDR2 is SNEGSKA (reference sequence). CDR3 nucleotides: TGCAGTACTAGACTAGACACCCGGGGGATTAAGTACGAGCAGTACTTC. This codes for CSTRLDTRGIKYEQYF.

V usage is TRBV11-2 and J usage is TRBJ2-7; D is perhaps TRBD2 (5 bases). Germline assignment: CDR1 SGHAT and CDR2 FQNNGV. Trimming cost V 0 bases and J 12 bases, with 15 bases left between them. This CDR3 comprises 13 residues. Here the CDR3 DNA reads TGTGCCAGCAGCTTAGATCGGGGAAAAGGCGGGTACTTC. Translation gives CASSLDRGKGGYF.

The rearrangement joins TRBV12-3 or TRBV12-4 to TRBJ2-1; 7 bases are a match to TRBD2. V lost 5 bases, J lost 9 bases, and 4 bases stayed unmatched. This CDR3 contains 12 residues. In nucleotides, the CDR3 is TGTGCCAGCAGTAACAGCGGGATTGAGCAGTTCTTC. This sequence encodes CASSNSGIEQFF.

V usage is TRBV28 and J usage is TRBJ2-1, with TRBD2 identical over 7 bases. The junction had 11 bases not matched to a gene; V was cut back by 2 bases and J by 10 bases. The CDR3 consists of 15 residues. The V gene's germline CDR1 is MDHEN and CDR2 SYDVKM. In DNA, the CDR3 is TGTGCCAGCAGTTTACTTGCGGGGGACTCTTACGAGCAGTTCTTC. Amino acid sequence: CASSLLAGDSYEQFF.

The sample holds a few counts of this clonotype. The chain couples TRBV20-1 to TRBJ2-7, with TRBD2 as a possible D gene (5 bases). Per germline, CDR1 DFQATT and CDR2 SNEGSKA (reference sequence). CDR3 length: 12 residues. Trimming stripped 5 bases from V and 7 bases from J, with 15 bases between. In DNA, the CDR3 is TGCAGTGCTGACGGGGAGCTTGGGGAGCAGTACTTC. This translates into CSADGELGEQYF.

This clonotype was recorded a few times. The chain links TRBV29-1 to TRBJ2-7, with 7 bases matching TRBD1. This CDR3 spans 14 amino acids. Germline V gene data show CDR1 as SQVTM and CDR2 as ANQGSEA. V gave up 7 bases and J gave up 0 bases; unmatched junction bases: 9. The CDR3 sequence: CSALPQGSSYEQYF. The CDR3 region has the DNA TGCAGCGCCTTGCCACAGGGGTCCTCCTACGAGCAGTACTTC.

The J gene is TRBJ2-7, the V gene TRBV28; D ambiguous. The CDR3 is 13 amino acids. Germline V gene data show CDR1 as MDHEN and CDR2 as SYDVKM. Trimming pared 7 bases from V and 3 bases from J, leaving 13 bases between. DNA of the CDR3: TGTGCCAGCACCATCCCCGGCGGCTACGAGCAGTACTTC. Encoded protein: CASTIPGGYEQYF.

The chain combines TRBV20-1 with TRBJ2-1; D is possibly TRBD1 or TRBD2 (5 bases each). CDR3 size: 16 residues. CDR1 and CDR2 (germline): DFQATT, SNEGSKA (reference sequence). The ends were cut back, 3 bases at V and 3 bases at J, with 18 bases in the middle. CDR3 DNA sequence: TGCAGTGCTAGTATGGGGGAGCGATCTTTCTACAATGAGCAGTTCTTC. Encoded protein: CSASMGERSFYNEQFF.

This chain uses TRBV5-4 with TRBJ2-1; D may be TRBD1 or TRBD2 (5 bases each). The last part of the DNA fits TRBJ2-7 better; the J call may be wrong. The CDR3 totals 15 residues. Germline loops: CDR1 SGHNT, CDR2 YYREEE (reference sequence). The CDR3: CASSRSGTLYNEQYF. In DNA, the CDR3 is TGTGCCAGCAGCAGGTCGGGGACCCTGTACAATGAGCAGTACTTC.

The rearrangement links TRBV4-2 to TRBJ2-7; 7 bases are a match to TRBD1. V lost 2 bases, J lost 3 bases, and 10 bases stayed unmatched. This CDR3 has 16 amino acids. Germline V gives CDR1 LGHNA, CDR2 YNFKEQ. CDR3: CASSQTGARGYYEQYF. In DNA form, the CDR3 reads TGTGCCAGCAGCCAAACAGGGGCGAGGGGATACTACGAGCAGTACTTC.

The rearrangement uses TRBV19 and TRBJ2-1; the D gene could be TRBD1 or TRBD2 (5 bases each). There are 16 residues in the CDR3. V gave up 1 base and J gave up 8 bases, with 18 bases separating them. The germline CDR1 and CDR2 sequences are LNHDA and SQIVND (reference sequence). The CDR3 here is CASSIGGFTTRDEQFF. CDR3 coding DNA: TGTGCCAGTAGTATAGGGGGCTTCACAACGAGGGATGAGCAGTTCTTC.

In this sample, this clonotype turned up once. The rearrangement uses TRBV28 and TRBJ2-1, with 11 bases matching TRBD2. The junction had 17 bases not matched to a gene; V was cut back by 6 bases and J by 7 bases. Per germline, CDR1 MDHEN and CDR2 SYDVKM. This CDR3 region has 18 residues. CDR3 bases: TGTGCCAGCAGCCGCAGAATGTTACTAGCGGGAGTCATTAATGAGCAGTTCTTC. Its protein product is CASSRRMLLAGVINEQFF.

The CDR3 nucleotides are TGTGCCAGCGGGTGGAATGGGGGAAACGGTGAGCAGTTCTTC. Translating gives CASGWNGGNGEQFF. The chain couples TRBV2 to TRBJ2-1; D tentatively fits TRBD1 or TRBD2 (5 bases each). CDR3 length: 14 residues. V was clipped by 8 bases and J by 9 bases, with 20 bases between them. In germline, CDR1 is SNHLY, CDR2 FYNNEI.

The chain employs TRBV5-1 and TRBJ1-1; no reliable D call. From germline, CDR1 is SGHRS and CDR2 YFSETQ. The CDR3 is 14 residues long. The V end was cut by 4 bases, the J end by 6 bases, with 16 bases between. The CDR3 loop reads CASSPDASWAEAFF. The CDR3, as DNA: TGCGCCAGCAGCCCCGACGCTAGTTGGGCTGAAGCTTTCTTT.

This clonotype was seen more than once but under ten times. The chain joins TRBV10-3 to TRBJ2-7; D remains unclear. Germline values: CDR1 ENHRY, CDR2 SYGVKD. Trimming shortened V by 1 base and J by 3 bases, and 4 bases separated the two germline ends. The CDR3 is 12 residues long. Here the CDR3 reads CAISELFYEQYF. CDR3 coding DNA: TGTGCCATCAGTGAGTTGTTCTACGAGCAGTACTTC.

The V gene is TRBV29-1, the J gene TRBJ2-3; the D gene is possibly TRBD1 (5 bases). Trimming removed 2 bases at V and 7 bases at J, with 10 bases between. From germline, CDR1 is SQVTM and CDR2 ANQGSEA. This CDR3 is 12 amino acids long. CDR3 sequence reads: CSVEQQDYTQYF. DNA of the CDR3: TGCAGCGTTGAACAACAGGATTATACGCAGTATTTT.